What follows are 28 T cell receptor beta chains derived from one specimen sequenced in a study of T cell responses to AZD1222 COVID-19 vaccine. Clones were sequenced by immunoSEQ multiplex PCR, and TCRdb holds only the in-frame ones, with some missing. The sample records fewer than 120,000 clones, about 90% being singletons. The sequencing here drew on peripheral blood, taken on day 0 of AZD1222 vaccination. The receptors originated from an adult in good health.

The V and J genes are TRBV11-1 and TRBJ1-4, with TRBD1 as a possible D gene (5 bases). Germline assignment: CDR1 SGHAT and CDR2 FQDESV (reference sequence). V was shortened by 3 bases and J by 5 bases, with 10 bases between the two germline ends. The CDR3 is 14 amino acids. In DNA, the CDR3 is TGTGCCAGCAGCTTCAGATGGGACAATGAAAAACTGTTTTTT. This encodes CASSFRWDNEKLFF.

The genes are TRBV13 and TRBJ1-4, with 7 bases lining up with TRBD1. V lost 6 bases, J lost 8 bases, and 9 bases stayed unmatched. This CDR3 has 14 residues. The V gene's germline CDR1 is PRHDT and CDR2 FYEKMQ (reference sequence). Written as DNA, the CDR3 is TGTGCCAGCAGTCAAGAGGGGGCAAGAGAAAAACTGTTTTTT. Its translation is CASSQEGAREKLFF. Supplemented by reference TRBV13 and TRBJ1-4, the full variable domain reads AAGVIQSPRHLIKEKRETATLKCYPIPRHDTVYWYQQGPGQDPQFLISFYEKMQSDKGSIPDRFSAQQFSDYHSELNMSSLELGDSALYFCASSQEGAREKLFFGSGTQLSVL.

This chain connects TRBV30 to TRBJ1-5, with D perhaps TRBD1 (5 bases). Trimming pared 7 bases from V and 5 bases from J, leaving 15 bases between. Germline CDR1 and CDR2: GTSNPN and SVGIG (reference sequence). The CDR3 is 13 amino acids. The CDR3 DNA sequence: TGTGCCTTGGAGAGGGGCCGATATCAGCCCCAGCATTTT. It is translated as CALERGRYQPQHF.

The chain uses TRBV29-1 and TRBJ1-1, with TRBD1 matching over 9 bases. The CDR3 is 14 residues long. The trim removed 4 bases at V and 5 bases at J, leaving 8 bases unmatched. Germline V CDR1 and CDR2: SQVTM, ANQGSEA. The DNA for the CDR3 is TGCAGCGTTGCACAGGGGGCCGTTTATACTGAAGCTTTCTTT. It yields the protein CSVAQGAVYTEAFF.

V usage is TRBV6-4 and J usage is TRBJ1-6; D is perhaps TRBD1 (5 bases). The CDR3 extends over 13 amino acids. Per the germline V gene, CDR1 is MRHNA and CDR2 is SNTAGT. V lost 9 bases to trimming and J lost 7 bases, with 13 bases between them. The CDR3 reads CASGDGNNSPLHF. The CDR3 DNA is TGTGCCAGTGGGGACGGGAACAATTCACCCCTCCACTTT.

The CDR3 DNA reads as TGTGCCAGCAGTGAAGGACACTCTGGGGCCAACGTCCTGACTTTC. It codes for CASSEGHSGANVLTF. The V call is TRBV2, the J call TRBJ2-6; D not resolved. CDR3 length: 15 residues. V dropped 1 base and J dropped 0 bases, with 4 bases sitting between them. Germline V CDR1 and CDR2: SNHLY, FYNNEI. The full variable domain, with the rest looked up from reference TRBV2 and TRBJ2-6, is EPEVTQTPSHQVTQMGQEVILRCVPISNHLYFYWYRQILGQKVEFLVSFYNNEISEKSEIFDDQFSVERPDGSNFTLKIRSTKLEDSAMYFCASSEGHSGANVLTFGAGSRLTVL.

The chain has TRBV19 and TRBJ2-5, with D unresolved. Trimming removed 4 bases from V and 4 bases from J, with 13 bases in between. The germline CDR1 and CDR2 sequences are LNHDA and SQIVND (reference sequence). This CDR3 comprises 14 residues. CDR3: CASSRVVERETQYF. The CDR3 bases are TGTGCCAGTAGTAGGGTCGTGGAGAGAGAGACCCAGTACTTC. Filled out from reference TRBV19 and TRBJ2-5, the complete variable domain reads DGGITQSPKYLFRKEGQNVTLSCEQNLNHDAMYWYRQDPGQGLRLIYYSQIVNDFQKGDIAEGYSVSREKKESFPLTVTSAQKNPTAFYLCASSRVVERETQYFGPGTRLLVL.

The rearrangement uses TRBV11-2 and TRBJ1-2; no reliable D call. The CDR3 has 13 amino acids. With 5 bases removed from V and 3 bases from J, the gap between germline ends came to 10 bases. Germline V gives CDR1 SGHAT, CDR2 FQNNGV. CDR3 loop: CASSGRSHYGYTF. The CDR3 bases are TGTGCCAGCAGCGGGAGGAGCCACTATGGCTACACCTTC.

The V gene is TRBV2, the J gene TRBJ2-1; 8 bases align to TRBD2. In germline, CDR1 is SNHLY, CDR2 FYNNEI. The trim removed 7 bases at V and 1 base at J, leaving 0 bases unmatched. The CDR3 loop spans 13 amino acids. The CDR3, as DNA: TGTGCCAGCACGGGGGGGTCCTACAATGAGCAGTTCTTC. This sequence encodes CASTGGSYNEQFF. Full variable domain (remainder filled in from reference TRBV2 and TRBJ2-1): EPEVTQTPSHQVTQMGQEVILRCVPISNHLYFYWYRQILGQKVEFLVSFYNNEISEKSEIFDDQFSVERPDGSNFTLKIRSTKLEDSAMYFCASTGGSYNEQFFGPGTRLTVL.

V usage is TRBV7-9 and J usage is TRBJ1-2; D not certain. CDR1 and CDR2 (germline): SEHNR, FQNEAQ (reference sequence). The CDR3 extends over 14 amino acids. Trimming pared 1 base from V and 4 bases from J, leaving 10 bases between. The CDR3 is CASSLGQNPYGYTF. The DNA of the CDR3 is TGTGCCAGCAGCTTAGGTCAGAACCCCTATGGCTACACCTTC.

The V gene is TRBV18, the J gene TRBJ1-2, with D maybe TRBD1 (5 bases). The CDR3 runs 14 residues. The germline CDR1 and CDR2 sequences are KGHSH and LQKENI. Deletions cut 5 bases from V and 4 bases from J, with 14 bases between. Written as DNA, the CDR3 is TGTGCCAGCTCATCCCAGGGAGGACTCTATGGCTACACCTTC. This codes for CASSSQGGLYGYTF. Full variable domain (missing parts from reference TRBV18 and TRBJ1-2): NAGVMQNPRHLVRRRGQEARLRCSPMKGHSHVYWYRQLPEEGLKFMVYLQKENIIDESGMPKERFSAEFPKEGPSILRIQQVVRGDSAAYFCASSSQGGLYGYTFGSGTRLTVV.

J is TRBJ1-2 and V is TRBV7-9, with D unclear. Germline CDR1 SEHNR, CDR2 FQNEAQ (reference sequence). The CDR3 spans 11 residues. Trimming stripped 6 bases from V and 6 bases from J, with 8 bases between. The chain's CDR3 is CASRGVDGYTF. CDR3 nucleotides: TGTGCCAGCAGGGGAGTGGATGGCTACACCTTC.

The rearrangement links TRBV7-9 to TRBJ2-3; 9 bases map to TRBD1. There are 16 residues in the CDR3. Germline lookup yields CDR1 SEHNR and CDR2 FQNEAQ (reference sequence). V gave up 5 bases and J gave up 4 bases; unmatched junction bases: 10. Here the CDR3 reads CASSAHRGRIADTQYF. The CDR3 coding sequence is TGTGCCAGCAGCGCTCACAGGGGGCGAATCGCAGATACGCAGTATTTT.

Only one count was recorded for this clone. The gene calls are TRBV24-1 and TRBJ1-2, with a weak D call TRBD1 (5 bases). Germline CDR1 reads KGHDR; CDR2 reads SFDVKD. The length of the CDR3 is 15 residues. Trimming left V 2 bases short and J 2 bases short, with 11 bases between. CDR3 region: CATSDSDSRNYGYTF. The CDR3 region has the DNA TGTGCCACCAGTGATTCAGACAGTCGAAACTATGGCTACACCTTC.

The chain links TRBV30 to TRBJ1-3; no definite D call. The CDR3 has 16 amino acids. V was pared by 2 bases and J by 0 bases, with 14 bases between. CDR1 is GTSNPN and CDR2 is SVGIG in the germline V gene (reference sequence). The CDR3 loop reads CAWSNSGDYSGNTIYF. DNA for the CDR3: TGTGCCTGGAGTAACTCAGGTGATTACTCTGGAAACACCATATATTTT. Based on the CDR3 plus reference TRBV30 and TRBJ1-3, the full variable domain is SQTIHQWPATLVQPVGSPLSLECTVEGTSNPNLYWYRQAAGRGLQLLFYSVGIGQISSEVPQNLSASRPQDRQFILSSKKLLLSDSGFYLCAWSNSGDYSGNTIYFGEGSWLTVV.

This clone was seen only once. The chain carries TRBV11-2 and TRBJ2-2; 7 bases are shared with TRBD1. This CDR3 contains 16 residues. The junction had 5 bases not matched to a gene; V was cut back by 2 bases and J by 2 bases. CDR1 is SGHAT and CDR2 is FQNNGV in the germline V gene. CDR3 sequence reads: CASSLTRDSNTGELFF. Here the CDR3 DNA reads TGTGCCAGCAGCTTAACCAGGGACAGCAACACCGGGGAGCTGTTTTTT.

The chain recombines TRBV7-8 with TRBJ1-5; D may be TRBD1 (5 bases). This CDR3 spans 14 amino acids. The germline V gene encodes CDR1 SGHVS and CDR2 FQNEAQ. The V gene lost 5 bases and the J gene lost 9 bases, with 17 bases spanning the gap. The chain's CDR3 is CASSGDGGRGPQHF. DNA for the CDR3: TGTGCCAGCAGCGGAGATGGGGGGAGGGGGCCCCAGCATTTT.

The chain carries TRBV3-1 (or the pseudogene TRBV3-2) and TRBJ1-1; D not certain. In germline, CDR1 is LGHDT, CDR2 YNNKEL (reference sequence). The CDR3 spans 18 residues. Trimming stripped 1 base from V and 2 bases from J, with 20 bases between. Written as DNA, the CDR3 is TGTGCCAGCAGCCAAGGGTTTAACTCTTGGATCGCTAACACTGAAGCTTTCTTT. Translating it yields CASSQGFNSWIANTEAFF.

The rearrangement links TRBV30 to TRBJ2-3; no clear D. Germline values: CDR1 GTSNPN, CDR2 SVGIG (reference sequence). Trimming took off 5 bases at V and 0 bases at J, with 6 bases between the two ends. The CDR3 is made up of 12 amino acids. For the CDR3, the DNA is TGTGCCTGGGGACCGAGCACAGATACGCAGTATTTT. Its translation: CAWGPSTDTQYF.

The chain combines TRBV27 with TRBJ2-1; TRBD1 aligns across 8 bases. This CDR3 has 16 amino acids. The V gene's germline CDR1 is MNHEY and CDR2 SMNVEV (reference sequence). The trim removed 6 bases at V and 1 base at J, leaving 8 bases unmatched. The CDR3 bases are TGTGCCAGCAGGCACCCACAGGGGGAGTCCTACAATGAGCAGTTCTTC. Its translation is CASRHPQGESYNEQFF.

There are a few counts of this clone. CDR3 residues: CASSQSYSDRGEFEQYF. The CDR3 DNA reads TGTGCCAGCAGCCAAAGCTACTCCGACAGGGGCGAGTTTGAGCAGTACTTC. The chain combines TRBV4-2 with TRBJ2-7; TRBD1 aligns across 8 bases. Trimming took 2 bases from V and 7 from J; bases not matched to a gene: 16. The CDR3 length is 17 residues. Germline V gene lookup returns CDR1 LGHNA and CDR2 YNFKEQ.

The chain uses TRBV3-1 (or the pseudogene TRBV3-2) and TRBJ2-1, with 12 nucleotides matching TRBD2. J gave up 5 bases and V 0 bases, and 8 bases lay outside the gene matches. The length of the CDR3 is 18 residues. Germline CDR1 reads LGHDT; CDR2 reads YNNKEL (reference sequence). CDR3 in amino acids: CASSQDGLAGGANNEQFF. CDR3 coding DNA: TGTGCCAGCAGCCAAGATGGTCTAGCGGGGGGGGCAAACAATGAGCAGTTCTTC.

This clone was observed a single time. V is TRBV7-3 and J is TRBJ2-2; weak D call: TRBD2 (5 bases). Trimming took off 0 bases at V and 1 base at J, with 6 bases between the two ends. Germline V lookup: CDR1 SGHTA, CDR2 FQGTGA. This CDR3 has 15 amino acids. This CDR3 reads CASSLTGRNTGELFF. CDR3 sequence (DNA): TGTGCCAGCAGCTTAACTGGGAGGAACACCGGGGAGCTGTTTTTT.

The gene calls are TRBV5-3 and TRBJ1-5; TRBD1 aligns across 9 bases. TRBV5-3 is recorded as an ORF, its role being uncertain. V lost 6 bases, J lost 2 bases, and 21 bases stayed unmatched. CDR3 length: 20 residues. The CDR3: CARKGENAGQGILRNQPQHF. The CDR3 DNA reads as TGTGCCAGAAAAGGTGAAAATGCGGGACAGGGCATATTGCGCAATCAGCCCCAGCATTTT.

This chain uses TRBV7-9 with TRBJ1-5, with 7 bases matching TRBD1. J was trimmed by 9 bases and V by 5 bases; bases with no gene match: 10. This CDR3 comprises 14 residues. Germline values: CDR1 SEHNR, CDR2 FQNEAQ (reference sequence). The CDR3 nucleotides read TGTGCCAGCAGCCGACAGGGTTCGGATAGGCCCCAGCATTTT. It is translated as CASSRQGSDRPQHF.

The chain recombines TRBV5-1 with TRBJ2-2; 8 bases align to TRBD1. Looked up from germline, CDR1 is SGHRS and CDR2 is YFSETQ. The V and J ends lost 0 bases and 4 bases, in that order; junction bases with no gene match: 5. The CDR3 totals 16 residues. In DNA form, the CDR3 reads TGCGCCAGCAGCTTGGATGCAGGGGGCTTCACCGGGGAGCTGTTTTTT. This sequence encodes CASSLDAGGFTGELFF.

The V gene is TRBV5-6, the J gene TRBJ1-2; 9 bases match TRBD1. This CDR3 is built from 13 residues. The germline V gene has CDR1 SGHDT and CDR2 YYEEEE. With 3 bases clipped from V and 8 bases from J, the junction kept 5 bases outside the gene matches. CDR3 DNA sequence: TGTGCCAGCAGCTCACAGGGGGCCTTAGGCTACACCTTC. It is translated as CASSSQGALGYTF.

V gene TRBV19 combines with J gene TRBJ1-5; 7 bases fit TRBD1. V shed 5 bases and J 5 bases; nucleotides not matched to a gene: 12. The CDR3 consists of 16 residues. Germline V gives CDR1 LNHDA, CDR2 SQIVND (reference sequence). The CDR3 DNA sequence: TGTGCCAGTAGTTTAGGGGGCGGGAAAACCGATCAGCCCCAGCATTTT. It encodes CASSLGGGKTDQPQHF. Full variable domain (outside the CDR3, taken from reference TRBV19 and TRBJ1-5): DGGITQSPKYLFRKEGQNVTLSCEQNLNHDAMYWYRQDPGQGLRLIYYSQIVNDFQKGDIAEGYSVSREKKESFPLTVTSAQKNPTAFYLCASSLGGGKTDQPQHFGDGTRLSIL.